The 22 T cell receptor beta chains listed next were all sequenced from one sample in a study of beta chain features in type 1 diabetes. The investigators reverse transcribed all of the isolated RNA, so they sequenced expressed TCRB transcripts. Here immunoSEQ multiplex PCR was the method, and the copy in TCRdb shows in-frame clones only, minus some. The data hold 240,000 or so clones, with 25% to 35% observed a single time. The sample was central memory CD4+ T cells from blood. The receptors stem from a young man in good health.

This clone was found a few times. This chain uses TRBV30 with TRBJ1-2; TRBD1 agrees at 7 bases. The ends lost 2 bases at V and 0 bases at J; junction bases unmatched: 9. CDR1 and CDR2 from the germline V gene are GTSNPN and SVGIG (reference sequence). The CDR3 sequence is 16 residues long. The CDR3 reads CAWSPPVGQANYGYTF. The CDR3 coding sequence is TGTGCCTGGAGTCCCCCCGTCGGACAGGCTAACTATGGCTACACCTTC. Based on the CDR3 plus reference TRBV30 and TRBJ1-2, the full variable domain is SQTIHQWPATLVQPVGSPLSLECTVEGTSNPNLYWYRQAAGRGLQLLFYSVGIGQISSEVPQNLSASRPQDRQFILSSKKLLLSDSGFYLCAWSPPVGQANYGYTFGSGTRLTVV.

This clone was detected only a few times. This chain links TRBV18 with TRBJ2-2, with no clear D. Trimming stripped 4 bases from V and 4 bases from J, with 7 bases between. The CDR3 loop spans 13 amino acids. CDR1 is KGHSH and CDR2 is LQKENI in the germline V gene. DNA of the CDR3: TGTGCCAGCTCACACAGCTCCACCGGGGAGCTGTTTTTT. It codes for CASSHSSTGELFF.

The chain recombines TRBV5-1 with TRBJ1-1; D is possibly TRBD1 (6 bases). Germline-derived CDR1 and CDR2 are SGHRS and YFSETQ. V was pared by 4 bases and J by 4 bases, with 17 bases between. CDR3 length: 15 amino acids. CDR3 loop: CASSLGQTTPTEAFF. The CDR3 DNA reads TGCGCCAGCAGCCTCGGACAGACAACACCCACTGAAGCTTTCTTT. Combining the CDR3 with reference TRBV5-1 and TRBJ1-1 gives the whole variable domain KAGVTQTPRYLIKTRGQQVTLSCSPISGHRSVSWYQQTPGQGLQFLFEYFSETQRNKGNFPGRFSGRQFSNSRSEMNVSTLELGDSALYLCASSLGQTTPTEAFFGQGTRLTVV.

The V and J genes are TRBV9 and TRBJ2-7, with TRBD1 matching over 9 bases. This CDR3 is 14 amino acids long. In germline, CDR1 is SGDLS, CDR2 YYNGEE. Unmatched junction bases numbered 5, after V lost 3 bases and J lost 4 bases. CDR3 DNA sequence: TGTGCCAGCAGCGCCGGACAGGGGCCTTACGAGCAGTACTTC. Protein sequence: CASSAGQGPYEQYF.

This clone was found a few times. The chain employs TRBV9 and TRBJ2-5; TRBD2 aligns across 10 bases. Germline lookup yields CDR1 SGDLS and CDR2 YYNGEE. Unmatched junction bases numbered 4, after V lost 3 bases and J lost 5 bases. CDR3 size: 14 residues. CDR3: CASSGGTSVETQYF. The CDR3 coding sequence is TGTGCCAGCAGCGGCGGGACTAGCGTTGAGACCCAGTACTTC.

This clone was seen more than once but under ten times. The CDR3 here is CASSDGTEETQYF. DNA for the CDR3: TGTGCCAGCAGCGACGGGACAGAAGAGACCCAGTACTTC. The chain couples TRBV5-6 to TRBJ2-5, with 7 nucleotides matching TRBD1. Germline values: CDR1 SGHDT, CDR2 YYEEEE. This CDR3 comprises 13 residues. Trimming took 4 bases from V and 3 from J; bases not matched to a gene: 3.

The V call is TRBV29-1, the J call TRBJ2-7; TRBD2 is a possible D gene (6 bases). The CDR3 has 11 residues. From germline, CDR1 is SQVTM and CDR2 ANQGSEA. Trimming took off 7 bases at V and 5 bases at J, with 12 bases between the two ends. CDR3 nucleotide sequence: TGCAGCGGGGGGGAGTCCGACGAGCAGTACTTC. Protein sequence: CSGGESDEQYF.

This clone has a count of ten or more. The chain links TRBV19 to TRBJ1-4, with TRBD1 as a possible D gene (6 bases). In germline, CDR1 is LNHDA, CDR2 SQIVND (reference sequence). The CDR3 consists of 15 residues. Trimming took 3 bases from V and 8 from J, leaving 16 bases between them. The CDR3 loop reads CASSIPARGGEKLFF. The CDR3 region has the DNA TGTGCCAGTAGTATCCCCGCCAGGGGAGGGGAAAAACTGTTTTTT.

This clone was counted between two and nine times. The V call is TRBV29-1, the J call TRBJ2-7; a weak D match, TRBD2 (6 bases). Germline CDR1 reads SQVTM; CDR2 reads ANQGSEA. V lost 7 bases to trimming and J lost 2 bases, with 12 bases between them. This CDR3 has 12 amino acids. As DNA, the CDR3 is TGCAGCGGCGGGACCTCGACCTACGAGCAGTACTTC. Protein sequence: CSGGTSTYEQYF.

The chain recombines TRBV9 with TRBJ2-3, with 11 bases aligning to TRBD1. The CDR3 is 20 amino acids. CDR1 and CDR2 from the germline V gene are SGDLS and YYNGEE. J lost 0 bases, V lost 0 bases, and 12 bases had no gene match. The DNA for the CDR3 is TGTGCCAGCAGCGTAGCGGGACAGGGGGTTAGCGGGCGTAGCACAGATACGCAGTATTTT. Its protein is CASSVAGQGVSGRSTDTQYF.

Only a few counts were recorded for this clone. The V and J genes are TRBV27 and TRBJ1-1; D gene uncertain. This CDR3 is built from 14 residues. Trimming removed 4 bases from V and 0 bases from J, with 9 bases in between. Germline CDR1 and CDR2: MNHEY and SMNVEV (reference sequence). CDR3: CASSSPRLNTEAFF. The CDR3 region has the DNA TGTGCCAGCAGTTCCCCCCGGTTGAACACTGAAGCTTTCTTT.

This clone appeared a single time. This chain joins TRBV6-5 and TRBJ1-2; tentative D call: TRBD1 (5 bases). V was clipped by 0 bases and J by 4 bases, with 9 bases between them. The germline gives CDR1 MNHEY, CDR2 SVGAGI. The CDR3 has 14 residues. The CDR3 is CASSYSRVGYGYTF. CDR3 sequence (DNA): TGTGCCAGCAGTTACTCCAGGGTTGGCTATGGCTACACCTTC.

This clone was detected a few times. This rearrangement joins TRBV5-4 to TRBJ2-5; D gene unclear. Trimming pared 0 bases from V and 2 bases from J, leaving 5 bases between. Germline V gene data show CDR1 as SGHNT and CDR2 as YYREEE (reference sequence). The CDR3 has 13 residues. The DNA of the CDR3 is TGTGCCAGCAGCTTGGACTATCAAGAGACCCAGTACTTC. Amino acids: CASSLDYQETQYF.

The rearrangement uses TRBV27 and TRBJ1-2, with D possibly TRBD1 on 6 matching bases. Trimming cost V 3 bases and J 2 bases, with 7 bases left between them. This CDR3 has 13 residues. Germline values: CDR1 MNHEY, CDR2 SMNVEV (reference sequence). In DNA, the CDR3 is TGTGCCAGCAGTTTCGACAGGAACTATGGCTACACCTTC. This gives the protein CASSFDRNYGYTF.

The table lists this clone with a few counts. The chain uses TRBV6-6 and TRBJ2-3; no firm D call. CDR1 MNHNY and CDR2 SVGAGI come from the germline V gene (reference sequence). CDR3 size: 11 residues. V lost 6 bases and J 6 bases, leaving 7 bases between the germline ends. CDR3 residues: CASSNGDTQYF. The CDR3, as DNA: TGTGCCAGCAGCAACGGGGATACGCAGTATTTT.

The chain couples TRBV9 to TRBJ1-1; D remains unclear. Germline loops: CDR1 SGDLS, CDR2 YYNGEE. V dropped 3 bases and J dropped 1 base, with 10 bases sitting between them. CDR3 length equals 14 residues. The CDR3 DNA is TGTGCCAGCAGCGCGGAGACCTCGAACACTGAAGCTTTCTTT. Protein sequence: CASSAETSNTEAFF.

The sample holds a few counts of this clone. The rearrangement uses TRBV15 and TRBJ2-1, with D unclear. The V and J ends lost 9 bases and 0 bases respectively, with 12 bases between them. Germline values: CDR1 LNHNV, CDR2 YYDKDF (reference sequence). The CDR3 covers 14 residues. This CDR3 reads CATHDRSSYNEQFF. In DNA form, the CDR3 reads TGTGCCACTCATGACCGAAGCTCCTACAATGAGCAGTTCTTC. Full variable domain (missing parts from reference TRBV15 and TRBJ2-1): DAMVIQNPRYQVTQFGKPVTLSCSQTLNHNVMYWYQQKSSQAPKLLFHYYDKDFNNEADTPDNFQSRRPNTSFCFLDIRSPGLGDTAMYLCATHDRSSYNEQFFGPGTRLTVL.

This clone was seen a few times. The V and J genes are TRBV9 and TRBJ2-3; D might be TRBD2 (5 bases). Between the trimmed V and J ends, which lost 2 bases and 2 bases, there was a span of 9 bases. Germline assignment: CDR1 SGDLS and CDR2 YYNGEE. The CDR3 has 14 residues. The CDR3 is CASSVRGDTDTQYF. CDR3 DNA: TGTGCCAGCAGCGTCCGGGGAGACACAGATACGCAGTATTTT.

This clone was seen repeatedly, ten times or more. V is TRBV6-6 and J is TRBJ2-1; 8 bases match TRBD2. This CDR3 comprises 14 residues. V shed 7 bases, J shed 5 bases, and the junction held 7 bases outside the gene matches. From germline, CDR1 is MNHNY and CDR2 SVGAGI (reference sequence). CDR3 amino acids: CASKAGTRDNEQFF. The CDR3 DNA is TGTGCCAGCAAAGCCGGGACTAGAGACAATGAGCAGTTCTTC.

This clone has a handful of counts. The chain is built from TRBV6-6 and TRBJ2-1; D is unclear. This CDR3 region has 11 residues. Germline loops: CDR1 MNHNY, CDR2 SVGAGI (reference sequence). V shed 2 bases and J shed 5 bases, with 1 base lying between them. The CDR3 coding sequence is TGTGCCAGCAGTTACGACAATGAGCAGTTCTTC. Translation gives CASSYDNEQFF.

Many counts were recorded for this clone. Other DNA sequences within the sample encode an identical CDR3. The chain is built from TRBV5-1 and TRBJ2-3, with no clear D. From germline, CDR1 is SGHRS and CDR2 YFSETQ. This CDR3 is 13 amino acids long. Trimming took off 0 bases at V and 6 bases at J, with 8 bases between the two ends. The CDR3 DNA sequence: TGCGCCAGCAGCTTGGATGGTTCGGATACGCAGTATTTT. The encoded protein is CASSLDGSDTQYF.

This clone has only a few counts. V usage is TRBV29-1 and J usage is TRBJ2-3, with D perhaps TRBD1 or TRBD2 (5 bases each). Germline V gene sequence: CDR1 SQVTM, CDR2 ANQGSEA. The CDR3 loop spans 14 amino acids. V gave up 3 bases and J gave up 2 bases, with 12 bases separating them. In nucleotides, the CDR3 is TGCAGCGTTGACCGGGGCGGTTTCACAGATACGCAGTATTTT. Translated, it gives CSVDRGGFTDTQYF.